This T cell receptor (beta chain) was sequenced in a study of blood T cell repertoires in COVID-19. The wider study: Italy, Spain and the United States were the sources of the convalescent and acute COVID-19 samples. In each case, the material was cDNA or gDNA derived from T cells, B-cell-depleted T cells, or PBMCs.

Original processing notes: Reference gene primer amplification gave estimated nucleated cell counts. The data were produced by immunoSEQ multiplex PCR, yet TCRdb's version contains in-frame clones alone and is incomplete. V and J calls and clone size are given by that table; D and trimming were obtained from the DNA. The sample records over 50,000 clones, around 85% being singletons. Germline V lookup: CDR1 SGDLS, CDR2 YYNGEE. V was trimmed by 0 bases and J by 0 bases, leaving 10 bases between them. The CDR3 has 16 residues. This sequence joins TRBV9 and TRBJ1-3; D not resolved. The TCR comes from a human donor in a cohort sampled during active COVID-19. Sample: peripheral blood. CDR3 amino acids: CASSVGEFLSGNTIYF. The CDR3 DNA reads as TGTGCCAGCAGCGTAGGGGAGTTCCTCTCTGGAAACACCATATATTTT. Based on the CDR3 plus reference TRBV9 and TRBJ1-3, the full variable domain is DSGVTQTPKHLITATGQRVTLRCSPRSGDLSVYWYQQSLDQGLQFLIQYYNGEERAKGNILERFSAQQFPDLHSELNLSSLELGDSALYFCASSVGEFLSGNTIYFGEGSWLTVV.